This section outlines one T cell receptor beta chain sequence together with its context. Its specificity is not known. The data stem from a study of vaccination and CD4 T cells after COVID-19. At the level of the study: Overlapping SARS-CoV-2, HCoV-NL63, HCoV-OC43 and HCoV-229E spike peptides stimulated the cells. Every culture used as a control got a CEFX pool, an HIV-1 Nef pool, or no peptide. Findings and caveats of the study: Among reactive clones from convalescent patients, a median approximately 86% appeared only post-vaccination. From a median of about 21 to 40, SARS-CoV-2-reactive clonotypes increased, though not significantly.

Scientists ran DNA taken from cultured CD4+ T cells through the Oncomine TCR Beta short-read assay for sequencing. One entry per CDR3 protein results from TCRdb running MiXCR on the PCR reads. The data show about 6,600 distinct CDR3 sequences, with approximately 20% seen just once and 27% held by the top ten. The treatment was: approximately 9-day PBMC culture with coronavirus spike peptide pools or control peptides (ViraFEST assay). V gave up 5 bases and J gave up 7 bases; unmatched junction bases: 9. This CDR3 is built from 16 residues. From germline, CDR1 is ENHRY and CDR2 SYGVKD. The input for sequencing was CD4+ T cells from blood, cultured in vitro, taken after SARS-CoV-2 vaccination. The sequence was collected from a human donor who had recovered from COVID-19. V usage is TRBV10-3 and J usage is TRBJ1-6, with 9 bases fitting TRBD1. The CDR3 here is CAISPSGQGGNSPLHF. In nucleotides, the CDR3 is TGTGCCATCAGTCCTTCGGGACAGGGTGGGAATTCACCCCTCCACTTT.